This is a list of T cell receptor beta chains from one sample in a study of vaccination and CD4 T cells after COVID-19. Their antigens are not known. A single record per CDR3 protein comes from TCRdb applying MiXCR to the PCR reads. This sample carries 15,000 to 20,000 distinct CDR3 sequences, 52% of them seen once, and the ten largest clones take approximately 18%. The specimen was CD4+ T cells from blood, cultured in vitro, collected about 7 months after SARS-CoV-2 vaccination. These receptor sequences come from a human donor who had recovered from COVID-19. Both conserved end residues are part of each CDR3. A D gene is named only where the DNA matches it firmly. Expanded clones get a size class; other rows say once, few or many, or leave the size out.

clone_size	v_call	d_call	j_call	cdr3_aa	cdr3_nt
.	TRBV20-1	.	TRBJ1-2	CSARDGFLGSLYGYTF	TGCAGTGCTAGAGATGGGTTCTTGGGATCTCTTTATGGCTACACCTTC
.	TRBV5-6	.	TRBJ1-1	CASSADTWNTEAFF	TGTGCCAGCAGCGCGGACACTTGGAACACTGAAGCTTTCTTT
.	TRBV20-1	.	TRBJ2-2	CSARGGGGAANTGELFF	TGCAGTGCTAGGGGGGGAGGCGGGGCAGCGAACACCGGGGAGCTGTTTTTT
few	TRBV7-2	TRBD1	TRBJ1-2	CASSIGQDLGYTF	TGTGCCAGCAGCATAGGACAGGACCTCGGCTACACCTTC
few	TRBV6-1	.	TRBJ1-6	CASSVSGPGWNSPLHF	TGTGCCAGCAGTGTTAGCGGGCCAGGGTGGAATTCACCCCTCCACTTT
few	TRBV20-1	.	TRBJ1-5	CSARGQYNQPQHF	TGCAGTGCCAGAGGACAGTACAATCAGCCCCAGCATTTT
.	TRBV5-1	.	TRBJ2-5	CASSKGVTQETQYF	TGCGCCAGCAGCAAAGGAGTGACCCAAGAGACCCAGTACTTC
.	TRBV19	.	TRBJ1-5	CASSSQPHGQPQHF	TGTGCCAGTAGTTCCCAGCCTCATGGCCAGCCCCAGCATTTT
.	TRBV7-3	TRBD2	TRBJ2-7	CASSLGRSGSNEQYF	TGTGCCAGCAGCTTAGGTAGAAGCGGGAGTAACGAGCAGTACTTC
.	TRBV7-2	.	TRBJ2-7	CASRYTDGSLTYEQYF	TGTGCCAGCAGATATACGGACGGTAGTTTAACCTACGAGCAGTACTTC
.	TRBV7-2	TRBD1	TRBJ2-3	CASGTRKGTGGSYTQYF	TGTGCCAGCGGCACACGGAAGGGGACAGGGGGCTCATATACGCAGTATTTT